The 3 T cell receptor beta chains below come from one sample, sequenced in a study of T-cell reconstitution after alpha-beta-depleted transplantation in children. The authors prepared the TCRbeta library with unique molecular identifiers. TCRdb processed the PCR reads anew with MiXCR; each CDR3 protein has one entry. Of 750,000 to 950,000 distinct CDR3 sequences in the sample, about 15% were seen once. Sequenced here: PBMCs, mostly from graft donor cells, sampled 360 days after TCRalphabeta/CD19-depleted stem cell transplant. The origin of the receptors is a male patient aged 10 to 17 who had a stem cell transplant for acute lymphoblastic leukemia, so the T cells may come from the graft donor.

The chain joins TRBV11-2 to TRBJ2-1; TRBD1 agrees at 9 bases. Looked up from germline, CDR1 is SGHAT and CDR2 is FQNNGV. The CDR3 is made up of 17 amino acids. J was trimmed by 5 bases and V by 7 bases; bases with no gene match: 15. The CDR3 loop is CASTDHFRTGDHNEQFF. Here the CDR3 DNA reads TGTGCCAGCACCGATCACTTTCGGACAGGGGATCACAATGAGCAGTTCTTC. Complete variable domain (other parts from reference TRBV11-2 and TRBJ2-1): EAGVAQSPRYKIIEKRQSVAFWCNPISGHATLYWYQQILGQGPKLLIQFQNNGVVDDSQLPKDRFSAERLKGVDSTLKIQPAKLEDSAVYLCASTDHFRTGDHNEQFFGPGTRLTVL.

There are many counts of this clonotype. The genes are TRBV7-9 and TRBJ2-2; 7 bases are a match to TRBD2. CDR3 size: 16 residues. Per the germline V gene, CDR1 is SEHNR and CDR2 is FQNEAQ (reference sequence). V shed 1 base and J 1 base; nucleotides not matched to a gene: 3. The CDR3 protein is CASSLGAGLNTGELFF. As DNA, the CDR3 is TGTGCCAGCAGCTTAGGAGCGGGGCTGAACACCGGGGAGCTGTTTTTT.

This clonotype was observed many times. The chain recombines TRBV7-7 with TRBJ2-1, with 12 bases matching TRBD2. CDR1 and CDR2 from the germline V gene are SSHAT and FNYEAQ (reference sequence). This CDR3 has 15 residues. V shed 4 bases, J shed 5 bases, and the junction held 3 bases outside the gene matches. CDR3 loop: CASSYLAGGNNEQFF. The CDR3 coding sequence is TGTGCCAGCAGCTATCTAGCGGGAGGGAACAATGAGCAGTTCTTC.